The source of this T cell receptor beta chain is a study of blood T cells in healthy people across ages (dated by TCRdb to the mid-2010s). For context, the study as a whole: In model experiments, roughly one uniquely barcoded TCR beta cDNA molecule per two T cells was captured by template switching. Using deep sequencing normalized with unique cDNA molecular identifiers, the study measured how TCR beta repertoire diversity changes with age. The donors were split into four age groups: young (average around 17 years), middle-aged (nearly 40), aged (roughly 65) and long-lived (about 74). To avoid experimental bias, donors of different ages were randomly spread across the sequencing lanes. The study analyzed two additional independent replicas of 1 million unique cDNA reads from the same blood draw for two donors, one aged 18 to 30 and one aged 80 or older. On the study overall, not on this receptor specifically: Because the CMV infection status of the donors was unknown, age-related changes in expanded clonotypes may potentially have been confounded. Total diversity estimates from one million sequenced T cells were considered lower bounds and underestimates. As age increased, observed TCR beta diversity per million T cells dropped in a roughly linear way, and a significant reduction was already evident by age about 40. Bulk unsorted PBMC profiling prevented conclusive comparison of naive and antigen-experienced compartments. The percentage of naive T cells measured by flow cytometry correlated strongly with observed TCR beta diversity. Compared with the aged group, more naive CD4+ T cells, fewer expanded clones and increased TCR diversity were shown by the long-lived group, suggesting age selection.

Libraries were built with 5' RACE. The instrument was an Illumina HiSeq 2500. A second PCR of about 6 to 11 cycles was run with a J-beta primer mix and a sample-barcoded 5' primer. A unique molecular identifier was introduced onto each TCR beta cDNA molecule by a template-switch 5' adaptor carrying 12 random nucleotides. Each sample yielded at least 2.5 million CDR3-containing paired-end reads. All of the RNA was converted into first-strand cDNA using the Mint cDNA synthesis kit, with a TRBC-specific oligonucleotide serving as the primer. All cDNA was treated with uracil-DNA glycosylase and then went through a first 18-cycle PCR with the universal primers M1SS and BC2_uni_R. As for the authors' bioinformatics: Each sample was normalized by randomly selecting 1 million high-quality reads, each carrying a distinct molecular identifier. Instead of being binned into consensus sequences, reads that shared molecular identifiers were thrown out. MiTCR, set to a Q25 quality threshold and the strictest error-elimination algorithm, was used for CDR3 identification, clonotype clustering and error correction. A nonparametric unseen species model with Euler transformation was used to estimate lower-bound total TCR beta diversity. Starting from the raw public reads, TCRdb applied fastp trimming at Q25, assembled clones with MiXCR and retained in-frame beta chains. When rows share a CDR3 protein, they turn into one entry using the most common DNA and genes. For this entry, the V and J calls and clone size follow TCRdb and not the study's own pipeline. Within this sample are about 1,600,000 distinct CDR3 sequences, with roughly 40% of them counted one time only. The top ten hold approximately 7.9% of the sample.

Donors were 30 to 45 systemically healthy Caucasian individuals from Russia aged roughly 6 to 100 years. About 9.1 milliliters of peripheral blood were collected from each donor into EDTA-treated Vacutainer tubes. Ficoll-Paque density-gradient centrifugation was used to isolate PBMCs, with at least 6.5 million per sample. Total RNA was extracted from PBMCs with Trizol reagent, with at least 5.5 micrograms obtained per sample. Naive CD45RAhigh/CD27high T cell percentages were measured by flow cytometry on a PBMC aliquot from every donor. Note on this clonotype: Its target antigen remains unknown. Per-nucleotide qualities are absent, and no much larger clonotype sits a single base away.

CDR1 MGHRA and CDR2 YSYEKL are derived from the germline V gene. The CDR3 spans 14 residues, from the cysteine through the phenylalanine. The DNA shown is the 42-base CDR3, in frame from base 1. V is clipped by 6 bases and J by 5 bases, and the sequence between their germline boundaries is 14 bases long. Sequenced input: blood. Rearrangement joined TRBV4-1 to TRBJ2-1; a tentative D call is TRBD2 (5 bases match). The clonotype originates from a woman between 18 and 30 years old in good health. The CDR3 protein sequence reads: CASRSKGGHNEQFF. The sequence in DNA is TGCGCCAGCAGGTCGAAAGGCGGGCACAATGAGCAGTTCTTC.